This record concerns one TCR beta chain sequence. How the authors handled the data: Nucleated cell number was recorded as an estimate derived from reference gene primer amplification. The data were produced by immunoSEQ multiplex PCR, yet TCRdb's version contains in-frame clones alone and is incomplete. V, J and clone size were drawn from that table, and D and trimming were deduced from the DNA. Of around 320,000 clones detected, roughly nine tenths appear once; the ten largest clones hold 11%. One Seattle source followed patients from active infection through their disease course. The sample belongs to a study of blood T cell repertoires in COVID-19. Study-wide background: Some COVID-19 samples were acute and others convalescent; all came from the United States, Italy and Spain.

Germline CDR1 and CDR2: LNHDA and SQIVND (reference sequence). There are 13 residues in the CDR3. The V end lost 3 bases, the J end lost 10 bases, and 15 bases lay between the germline ends. The TCR comes from a woman aged 30 to 39 with COVID-19, enrolled during active disease. The genes are TRBV19 and TRBJ1-1, with D possibly TRBD1 on 5 matching bases. Sequencing used peripheral blood. The CDR3 sequence: CASSIGEEGRAFF. CDR3 DNA sequence: TGTGCCAGTAGTATCGGGGAGGAGGGGCGAGCTTTCTTT.